This TCR beta chain derives from a study of blood T cell repertoires in COVID-19. Membership in each cohort depended on participant-reported clinical history. The V gene end was trimmed by 4 bases and the J gene end by 8 bases; junction bases not matched to a gene: 12. CDR3 length: 15 amino acids. Germline CDR1 and CDR2: SGHDT and YYEEEE. TCRdb's copy holds only in-frame clones and misses some; the assay was immunoSEQ multiplex PCR. The table includes fewer than 250,000 clones, 70% to 90% detected once. The sample was PBMCs or T cells enriched from blood (not recorded which). This receptor was obtained from a woman in her forties or fifties with acute COVID-19. The rearrangement uses TRBV5-6 and TRBJ1-2; 9 bases align to TRBD1. The CDR3 sequence is CASSLRGQGLGGYTF. CDR3 coding DNA: TGTGCCAGCAGCCTCCGGGGACAGGGTCTCGGGGGCTACACCTTC.